This T cell receptor (beta chain) is from a study of cytomegalovirus exposure and HLA in healthy donors. Looking at the study overall: From HLA-typed donors, an early data release held tens of millions of unique TCRs.

This clone was recorded once. No antigen is known for it. Trimming cost V 3 bases and J 5 bases; bases outside gene matches: 16. The CDR3 totals 18 residues. Germline V gives CDR1 SGHTA, CDR2 FQGNSA. General observations from the study: Owing to their indistinguishability, certain V segments, notably TRBV6-2 and TRBV6-3, were excluded.

Primers for the PCR totalled 60 Vbeta and 13 Jbeta. The protocol was immunoSEQ multiplex PCR, while the TCRdb copy is restricted to in-frame clones and leaves out a portion. The sample yields 160,000 or so clones, around four fifths seen once. The rearrangement uses TRBV7-2 and TRBJ1-5; 7 positions match TRBD1. The specimen was PBMCs. This sequence originates from a woman aged 45-60 years in good health and CMV-seronegative. In DNA, the CDR3 is TGTGCCAGCAGCTTCAGGGGGAACAGTTTGGGGCAGCATCAGCCCCAGCATTTT. As protein: CASSFRGNSLGQHQPQHF.